This passage covers 11 T cell receptor beta chains from one sample sequenced in a study of blood T cell repertoires in COVID-19. The data were produced by immunoSEQ multiplex PCR, yet TCRdb's version contains in-frame clones alone and is incomplete. The profile shows some 200,000 clones, 81% of them singletons. The sample comprised PBMCs or T cells enriched from blood (not recorded which). The receptors here all came from a woman aged 45-65 years with acute COVID-19.

J is TRBJ2-7 and V is TRBV28; D not resolved. Germline CDR1 is MDHEN and CDR2 is SYDVKM. The CDR3 runs 12 residues. V lost 6 bases and J 0 bases, leaving 6 bases between the germline ends. CDR3 nucleotides: TGTGCCAGCAGGGGCCTCTCCTACGAGCAGTACTTC. Translating gives CASRGLSYEQYF.

V is TRBV5-5 and J is TRBJ2-5; 7 bases line up with TRBD2. V lost 1 base, J lost 5 bases, and 5 bases stayed unmatched. The CDR3 runs 14 residues. From germline, CDR1 is SGHKS and CDR2 YYEKEE (reference sequence). The CDR3 here is CASSLRGLEETQYF. In nucleotides, the CDR3 is TGTGCCAGCAGCTTGAGAGGACTAGAGGAGACCCAGTACTTC.

The chain carries TRBV19 and TRBJ2-1, with 9 bases that match TRBD2. With V trimmed by 4 bases and J by 12 bases, 4 bases remained unmatched. Looked up from germline, CDR1 is LNHDA and CDR2 is SQIVND (reference sequence). The CDR3 has 12 residues. CDR3 nucleotides: TGTGCCAGTAGTACTAGCGGGACCTTGCAGTTCTTC. It translates to CASSTSGTLQFF.

This chain joins TRBV30 and TRBJ1-1; perhaps TRBD1 as D (5 bases). This CDR3 is built from 14 residues. V lost 0 bases to trimming and J lost 0 bases, with 8 bases between them. Germline assignment: CDR1 GTSNPN and CDR2 SVGIG (reference sequence). CDR3 nucleotide sequence: TGTGCCTGGAGTGTCCCCAGGGTGAACACTGAAGCTTTCTTT. Amino acids: CAWSVPRVNTEAFF.

The rearrangement uses TRBV28 and TRBJ1-5; TRBD1 agrees at 9 bases. J was trimmed by 4 bases and V by 6 bases; bases with no gene match: 10. The V gene's germline CDR1 is MDHEN and CDR2 SYDVKM. This CDR3 spans 16 amino acids. This chain's CDR3 is CASRNPGTGLNQPQHF. The CDR3 region has the DNA TGTGCCAGCAGAAATCCGGGGACAGGGTTAAATCAGCCCCAGCATTTT.

This clone was observed a few times. This rearrangement joins TRBV5-1 to TRBJ2-3, with 10 bases lining up with TRBD1. CDR1 is SGHRS and CDR2 is YFSETQ in the germline V gene. This CDR3 spans 15 amino acids. The V and J ends lost 4 bases and 6 bases, in that order; junction bases with no gene match: 8. The CDR3 protein is CASSLGQGRWDTQYF. The DNA for the CDR3 is TGCGCCAGCAGCCTGGGACAGGGGCGTTGGGATACGCAGTATTTT.

The V gene is TRBV9, the J gene TRBJ2-3; TRBD1 aligns across 8 bases. The trim removed 4 bases at V and 2 bases at J, leaving 6 bases unmatched. The CDR3 sequence is 15 residues long. Germline values: CDR1 SGDLS, CDR2 YYNGEE. CDR3 nucleotide sequence: TGTGCCAGCAGCTGGGGGACAGGATCCACAGATACGCAGTATTTT. Its protein product is CASSWGTGSTDTQYF.

In this sample, this clone turned up many times. The chain couples TRBV7-2 to TRBJ2-1, with 13 bases identical to TRBD2. CDR1 and CDR2 from the germline V gene are SGHTA and FQGNSA. The CDR3 sequence is 15 residues long. V shed 7 bases and J 7 bases; nucleotides not matched to a gene: 7. The CDR3 sequence: CASTKGLAGSNEQFF. Written as DNA, the CDR3 is TGTGCCAGCACTAAGGGACTAGCGGGATCGAATGAGCAGTTCTTC.

The chain uses TRBV7-2 and TRBJ2-3; D possibly corresponds to TRBD2 (6 bases). This CDR3 contains 15 residues. Trimming removed 6 bases at V and 6 bases at J, with 19 bases between. CDR1 is SGHTA and CDR2 is FQGNSA in the germline V gene. CDR3: CASRPRGGVPDTQYF. DNA for the CDR3: TGTGCCAGCAGACCCCGGGGAGGCGTCCCGGATACGCAGTATTTT.

The rearrangement joins TRBV28 to TRBJ2-5; TRBD1 agrees at 7 bases. This CDR3 has 14 residues. J was trimmed by 4 bases and V by 4 bases; bases with no gene match: 6. Germline CDR1 and CDR2: MDHEN and SYDVKM. The CDR3 sequence is CASSSNRGLETQYF. As DNA, the CDR3 is TGTGCCAGCAGTTCTAACAGGGGTCTAGAGACCCAGTACTTC.

The chain has TRBV7-2 and TRBJ2-6; 10 bases map to TRBD1. There are 16 residues in the CDR3. Losses at the gene ends were 10 bases for V and 0 bases for J; bases not matched to a gene: 6. CDR1 and CDR2 from the germline V gene are SGHTA and FQGNSA. CDR3 DNA sequence: TGTGCCACCCCGACAGGGGGCCTCTCTGGGGCCAACGTCCTGACTTTC. It specifies CATPTGGLSGANVLTF.